Here is one T cell receptor beta chain with its context. This clone has only one observation. No cognate antigen has been identified for it. Base qualities are not at hand, and no much larger clone is one base apart. These data come from a study of Tregs in tolerant kidney transplant recipients (dated by TCRdb to 2018 to 2020). Concerning the study at large: Other Treg samples came from an approximately three-day mixed lymphocyte reaction with belatacept, some followed by an approximately five-day donor restimulation, before sorting recipient CD4+CD25+CD127- cells. Antibodies distinguished recipient from donor cells when sorting primary belatacept mixed lymphocyte reaction cultures. TCRbeta sequencing was used in the study to identify donor-specific regulatory T cells before combined kidney and bone marrow transplantation, and the identified cells were then tracked after transplant. TCRbeta repertoire sequencing was used in 3 healthy controls to compare several methods for expanding Tregs specific for an allogeneic donor.

The V and J ends are trimmed by 5 bases and 0 bases, leaving 7 bases between them. The cysteine opens and the phenylalanine closes a CDR3 of 13 amino acids. Here the CDR3 DNA is all that survives: 39 bases in frame from base 1. Per the germline V gene, SGHTA is the CDR1 and FQGNSA is the CDR2. Study-wide conclusions, independent of this receptor: Expanding Tregs with activated donor B cells appeared to identify the most biologically relevant and donor-specific TCRbeta repertoire. Biological reproducibility was not directly addressed, though technical replication error appeared minimal. Because the study included only a small number of patients, the results must be confirmed in larger populations and under other immunosuppression protocols.

Healthy control blood was obtained either as purchased buffy coats or from healthy volunteers. Healthy control blood was processed to PBMCs by Ficoll density gradient and cryopreserved, and patient PBMCs were collected before and after transplant. Genomic DNA was extracted from sorted cells with the QIAGEN DNeasy Blood and Tissue Kit for TCRbeta CDR3 sequencing. High-throughput TCRbeta CDR3 sequencing, including PCR amplification with bias correction and internal controls, was performed commercially through immunoSEQ. As for the original processing: Unique productive TCRbeta sequences were defined by CDR3 nucleotide sequence when primers matched and otherwise by CDR3 amino acid sequence together with Vbeta and Jbeta genes. A sequence counted as donor-reactive if, in CFSE-low cells, the sequence had a frequency of at least 0.01% and was expanded at least 5-fold compared with unstimulated cells. Jensen-Shannon divergence, calculated on the top 100 TCRbeta sequences ranked by frequency, was used to quantify repertoire divergence. For samples with multiple sequencing runs, sorting error was corrected separately for each run before the runs were pooled. TCRdb stores this immuneACCESS table with in-frame sequences only. Part of the clones is absent; in the studies checked, under half of the shortfall reflects unresolved V genes, and no reason is known for the rest. Clone size and the V and J calls come from that table; the DNA yielded D and trimming. The sample table lists about 44,000 clones, over 95% of them with a count of one. Around 0.4% of the sample is taken by the ten largest.

Source material: Tregs from blood cultured with allogeneic cells. This chain is built from TRBV7-2 and TRBJ1-1; no D segment can be confidently identified. The origin of this receptor is a human donor in good health. In nucleotide form, the sequence is TGTGCCAGCAGCCCCCGGATGAACACTGAAGCTTTCTTT. This gives the protein CASSPRMNTEAFF.